This T cell receptor (beta chain) was sequenced during a study of T cells in Graves' hyperthyroidism and ophthalmopathy. Fresh peripheral blood, more than 9 ml, yielded the PBMCs. TCR beta CDR3 regions were amplified from RNA transcripts. RT-PCR in the first round (using the HTBI primer set) targeted the TCR CDR3. TCRdb used MiXCR to reprocess the multiplex PCR reads, holding one entry per CDR3 protein. Of 300,000 or so distinct CDR3 sequences listed, 21% are singletons. The germline gives CDR1 MNHNS, CDR2 SASEGT. The length of the CDR3 is 16 residues. Losses at the gene ends were 6 bases for V and 0 bases for J; bases not matched to a gene: 9.

Sequenced input: blood. The chain has TRBV6-1 and TRBJ2-7; 9 bases are a match to TRBD1. This clonotype was obtained from a woman aged 45 to 65 with Graves' hyperthyroidism. The CDR3 is CASRRTGTGFSYEQYF. CDR3 in DNA: TGTGCCAGCAGGCGAACCGGGACAGGGTTCTCCTACGAGCAGTACTTC.